Described below is a single T cell receptor beta chain sequence and its context. Antigen: not known. The data were obtained in a study of cytomegalovirus exposure and HLA in healthy donors. Study-wide points: Roughly uniform sequencing depth across donors was assumed, possibly incorrectly. One cluster of highly shared sequence variants probably arose as a sequencing artifact. A later analysis found most CMV-associated TCR beta chains apparently HLA-restricted. Certain indistinguishable V segments, among them TRBV6-2 and TRBV6-3, were excluded.

CDR3 length equals 16 residues. Germline V lookup: CDR1 MDHEN, CDR2 SYDVKM. J lost 3 bases, V lost 3 bases, and 4 bases had no gene match. Primers: 60 Vbeta forward and 13 Jbeta reverse. This table comes from immunoSEQ multiplex PCR, and its TCRdb copy is limited to in-frame clones, with some not included. The table has more than 100,000 clones, approximately 70% seen once; the top ten hold 3% to 4%. Sequences were obtained from PBMCs. V and J are TRBV28 and TRBJ2-1; TRBD2 matches 11 bases. This sequence was found in a woman aged 45-59 years in good health and CMV-seronegative. Here the CDR3 DNA reads TGTGCCAGCAGTTTGGGTCTAGCGGGAGGCTACAATGAGCAGTTCTTC. This encodes CASSLGLAGGYNEQFF.